These 25 T cell receptor beta chains came from one sample sequenced in a study of T cell repertoires in cytomegalovirus infection. Each CDR3 protein gets one entry after TCRdb re-called the reads with MiXCR. The data show 900,000 to 950,000 distinct CDR3 sequences, with roughly 30% seen just once and around 15% held by the top ten. Their target antigens are unknown. The input for sequencing was cultured CD8+ T cells from PBMCs, taken from culture after CMV antigen stimulation. The source of these receptors is a human donor in good health (CMV status not recorded). Some clones in this sample may be carry-over from other donors' samples.

This clonotype was seen at least ten times. The rearrangement uses TRBV7-8 and TRBJ1-6; D is possibly TRBD1 (6 bases). This CDR3 has 12 amino acids. The V end was cut by 5 bases, the J end by 7 bases, with 6 bases between. Per germline, CDR1 SGHVS and CDR2 FQNEAQ. The CDR3 loop is CASSTGNSPLHF. CDR3 coding DNA: TGTGCCAGCAGCACAGGGAATTCACCCCTCCACTTT.

The chain has TRBV7-6 and TRBJ2-1; possibly TRBD2 for D (6 bases). V was clipped by 0 bases and J by 3 bases, with 9 bases between them. This CDR3 contains 15 residues. From germline, CDR1 is SGHVS and CDR2 FNYEAQ. In nucleotides, the CDR3 is TGTGCCAGCAGCTTAGCGGGTAGCGGCTACAATGAGCAGTTCTTC. Translating it yields CASSLAGSGYNEQFF.

This clonotype appeared many times. V usage is TRBV7-2 and J usage is TRBJ1-2; D is uncertain. Germline V gene data show CDR1 as SGHTA and CDR2 as FQGNSA. V lost 3 bases and J 3 bases, leaving 17 bases between the germline ends. The length of the CDR3 is 16 residues. The CDR3 spells CASSFGEVVADYGYTF. The CDR3 DNA reads TGTGCCAGCAGCTTTGGGGAAGTGGTCGCGGACTATGGCTACACCTTC.

This clonotype came up a few times. This chain joins TRBV27 and TRBJ1-2, with D perhaps matching TRBD1 (5 bases). V was pared by 5 bases and J by 6 bases, with 19 bases between. This CDR3 comprises 15 residues. CDR1 MNHEY and CDR2 SMNVEV come from the germline V gene (reference sequence). The CDR3 loop reads CASSPIHAGSHGYTF. CDR3 bases: TGTGCCAGCAGTCCCATCCATGCAGGGAGCCATGGCTACACCTTC.

A word on this clonotype: A much larger clonotype is one base distant, so this may be a read error. The genes are TRBV7-6 and TRBJ2-1; D is unresolved. Looked up from germline, CDR1 is SGHVS and CDR2 is FNYEAQ. This CDR3 has 15 residues. CDR3 sequence: CASSPGMSSYNEQIF. The CDR3 coding sequence is TGTGCCAGCAGCCCGGGTATGAGCTCCTACAATGAGCAGATCTTC. The variable domain in full, with the rest retrieved from reference TRBV7-6 and TRBJ2-1, is GAGVSQSPRYKVTKRGQDVALRCDPISGHVSLYWYRQALGQGPEFLTYFNYEAQQDKSGLPNDRFSAERPEGSISTLTIQRTEQRDSAMYRCASSPGMSSYNEQIFGPGTRLTVL.

The gene calls are TRBV7-9 and TRBJ2-7; maybe TRBD1 (6 bases). The length of the CDR3 is 16 residues. The germline V gene encodes CDR1 SEHNR and CDR2 FQNEAQ (reference sequence). With 5 bases removed from V and 0 bases from J, the gap between germline ends came to 17 bases. As DNA, the CDR3 is TGTGCCAGCAGCGCGCCAGCCGAGACAGGCTCCTACGAGCAGTACGTC. This gives the protein CASSAPAETGSYEQYV.

This clonotype was counted many times. This chain links TRBV7-2 with TRBJ2-7; tentative D call: TRBD2 (6 bases). The germline V gene encodes CDR1 SGHTA and CDR2 FQGNSA. The CDR3 is 17 residues long. The V end was cut by 5 bases, the J end by 3 bases, with 23 bases between. CDR3 DNA sequence: TGTGCCAGCAGCCTGGCGGATTCGGGGGATTCCTTCTACGAGCAGTACTTC. This sequence encodes CASSLADSGDSFYEQYF. Combining the CDR3 with reference TRBV7-2 and TRBJ2-7 gives the whole variable domain GAGVSQSPSNKVTEKGKDVELRCDPISGHTALYWYRQSLGQGLEFLIYFQGNSAPDKSGLPSDRFSAERTGGSVSTLTIQRTQQEDSAVYLCASSLADSGDSFYEQYFGPGTRLTVT.

The V gene is TRBV2, the J gene TRBJ2-2, with D unresolved. Germline V gene data show CDR1 as SNHLY and CDR2 as FYNNEI. The CDR3 is 14 amino acids. With 7 bases removed from V and 2 bases from J, the gap between germline ends came to 11 bases. CDR3 DNA: TGTGCCAGCATGGGCCCACTCAACACCGGGGAGCTGTTTTTT. It is translated as CASMGPLNTGELFF.

This clonotype was detected a few times. The J gene is TRBJ2-1, the V gene TRBV5-6; 7 bases align to TRBD1. The V segment lost 2 bases and the J segment 2 bases; nucleotides outside the gene matches: 7. CDR1 and CDR2 from the germline V gene are SGHDT and YYEEEE. The length of the CDR3 is 16 residues. This CDR3 is CASSFRQGPPYNEQFF. The CDR3 region has the DNA TGTGCCAGCAGCTTCCGACAGGGACCCCCCTACAATGAGCAGTTCTTC.

V is TRBV28 and J is TRBJ2-1; 12 positions agree with TRBD2. The junction had 9 bases not matched to a gene; V was cut back by 6 bases and J by 0 bases. The CDR3 is 18 amino acids. Germline V lookup: CDR1 MDHEN, CDR2 SYDVKM. CDR3 DNA: TGTGCCAGCAGGCGACTAGCGGGGGCGAAGAGCTCCTACAATGAGCAGTTCTTC. Residues: CASRRLAGAKSSYNEQFF.

The chain joins TRBV7-2 to TRBJ2-3; TRBD2 aligns across 8 bases. Per germline, CDR1 SGHTA and CDR2 FQGNSA. J gave up 4 bases and V 5 bases, and 5 bases lay outside the gene matches. The CDR3 has 14 residues. The CDR3 coding sequence is TGTGCCAGCAGCCCGGGGGGGCCCTCAGATACGCAGTATTTT. Translating gives CASSPGGPSDTQYF.

V usage is TRBV6-1 and J usage is TRBJ1-5; no clear D gene. V lost 2 bases, J lost 3 bases, and 8 bases lay in between. CDR3 length equals 14 residues. CDR1 and CDR2 from the germline V gene are MNHNS and SASEGT. The CDR3, as DNA: TGTGCCAGCAGTGAAAGTACCTACAATCAGCCCCAGCATTTT. Amino acid sequence: CASSESTYNQPQHF.

This clonotype was counted only a few times. This chain links TRBV6-2 or TRBV6-3 with TRBJ2-2; 9 bases match TRBD1. This CDR3 has 19 residues. From germline, CDR1 is MNHEY and CDR2 SVGEGT. Losses at the gene ends were 2 bases for V and 3 bases for J; bases not matched to a gene: 13. The CDR3 loop reads CASSYLLPGQGRDTGELFF. The CDR3, as DNA: TGTGCCAGCAGTTACCTACTCCCGGGACAGGGAAGGGACACCGGGGAGCTGTTTTTT.

This clonotype was observed a single time. V is TRBV19 and J is TRBJ1-4; D gene ambiguous. V dropped 5 bases and J dropped 0 bases, with 7 bases sitting between them. Germline V gene data show CDR1 as LNHDA and CDR2 as SQIVND (reference sequence). This CDR3 has 14 residues. The DNA for the CDR3 is TGTGCCAGTAGTCACCGCGCAACTAATGAAAAACTGTTTTTT. Translation: CASSHRATNEKLFF.

The rearrangement links TRBV27 to TRBJ1-6, with 7 positions matching TRBD1. The V gene end was trimmed by 3 bases and the J gene end by 4 bases; junction bases not matched to a gene: 6. The CDR3 has 16 amino acids. The germline gives CDR1 MNHEY, CDR2 SMNVEV (reference sequence). CDR3 nucleotide sequence: TGTGCCAGCAGTTTCCAGGGGACAGCTTATAATTCACCCCTCCACTTT. Its translation is CASSFQGTAYNSPLHF.

J is TRBJ1-5 and V is TRBV5-5; weak D call: TRBD1 (5 bases). This CDR3 contains 15 residues. Trimming stripped 7 bases from V and 2 bases from J, with 16 bases between. Germline CDR1 is SGHKS and CDR2 is YYEKEE (reference sequence). CDR3 coding DNA: TGTGCCAGCGCCGGCGGGGGGTTTGGCAATCAGCCCCAGCATTTT. It encodes CASAGGGFGNQPQHF.

This clonotype was counted between two and nine times. This sequence joins TRBV27 and TRBJ1-6; D unclear. CDR1 is MNHEY, CDR2 SMNVEV, per germline (reference sequence). V was cut by 5 bases and J by 5 bases, with 16 bases left in between. This CDR3 has 16 residues. The CDR3 reads CASSSGFTIHNSPLHF. CDR3 sequence (DNA): TGTGCCAGCAGTAGCGGATTCACTATCCATAATTCACCCCTCCACTTT.

This chain links TRBV6-1 with TRBJ2-2; the D gene could be TRBD1 or TRBD2 (6 bases each). Germline V gene lookup returns CDR1 MNHNS and CDR2 SASEGT. V gave up 10 bases and J gave up 4 bases, with 10 bases separating them. The CDR3 totals 12 residues. For the CDR3, the DNA is TGTGCCACTAGGGGGGTCACCGGGGAGCTGTTTTTT. Translating it yields CATRGVTGELFF.

With regard to this clonotype: One end of the junction does not line up with germline, which may come from a read error. The CDR3 loop is CASSYLGDTSGSGANVLSF. CDR3 DNA: TGTGCCAGCAGTTACCTTGGAGACACTAGCGGCTCTGGGGCCAACGTCCTGTCTTTC. The chain has TRBV6-2 or TRBV6-3 and TRBJ2-6; 8 bases agree with TRBD2. Germline loops: CDR1 MNHEY, CDR2 SVGEGT. The CDR3 is 19 residues long.

About this clonotype: Being one base from a much bigger clone, this may be a read error. V usage is TRBV7-8 and J usage is TRBJ1-4, with D possibly being TRBD1 (5 bases). Trimming shortened V by 10 bases and J by 0 bases, and 9 bases separated the two germline ends. The CDR3 is made up of 13 amino acids. The germline V gene has CDR1 SGHVS and CDR2 FQNEAQ. The CDR3 loop is CANTGATNEKLFF. In DNA, the CDR3 is TGTGCCAACACAGGAGCAACTAATGAAAAACTGTTTTTT.

In regard to this clonotype: Lacking the conserved final phenylalanine or tryptophan, this CDR3 likely reflects a read error. The chain employs TRBV6-5 and TRBJ2-2; 9 nucleotides align to TRBD1. The CDR3 loop spans 15 amino acids. From germline, CDR1 is MNHEY and CDR2 SVGAGI. The V gene end was trimmed by 0 bases and the J gene end by 7 bases; junction bases not matched to a gene: 3. The CDR3 DNA sequence: TGTGCCAGCAGTTACTCGGGGACAGGGTTCGGGGAGCTGTTTGTT. It specifies CASSYSGTGFGELFV.

In regard to this clonotype: This clone may be a read error of a much larger clone one base away. This CDR3 reads CVSSSDSYYNSPLHF. As DNA, the CDR3 is TGTGTCAGCAGCTCAGACAGTTACTATAATTCACCCCTCCACTTT. The J gene is TRBJ1-6, the V gene TRBV7-2, with D tentatively TRBD1 (5 bases). CDR1 and CDR2 from the germline V gene are SGHTA and FQGNSA. This CDR3 is built from 15 residues.

This clonotype was observed a handful of times. The chain is built from TRBV5-6 and TRBJ1-6; 8 nucleotides agree with TRBD1. V was pared by 0 bases and J by 14 bases, with 10 bases of the junction left unmatched. The germline CDR1 and CDR2 sequences are SGHDT and YYEEEE. This CDR3 is 15 amino acids long. The CDR3 DNA reads TGTGCCAGCAGCTTGGATGGACAGGGACCTCCATCCCTCCACTTT. It yields the protein CASSLDGQGPPSLHF.

This clonotype was detected only a few times. The V gene is TRBV27, the J gene TRBJ1-1; D gene unclear. Germline lookup yields CDR1 MNHEY and CDR2 SMNVEV (reference sequence). V was clipped by 3 bases and J by 6 bases, with 11 bases between them. This CDR3 region has 13 residues. The CDR3 reads CASSLTEISEAFF. The CDR3, as DNA: TGTGCCAGCAGTTTGACGGAGATATCTGAAGCTTTCTTT.

V usage is TRBV6-6 and J usage is TRBJ2-7, with D maybe TRBD1 (6 bases). The CDR3 contains 16 residues. The V end was cut by 6 bases, the J end by 2 bases, with 20 bases between. Germline V lookup: CDR1 MNHNY, CDR2 SVGAGI (reference sequence). This chain's CDR3 is CASSRLVWTETYEQYV. In DNA form, the CDR3 reads TGTGCCAGCAGCCGCCTAGTGTGGACAGAAACCTACGAGCAGTACGTC.